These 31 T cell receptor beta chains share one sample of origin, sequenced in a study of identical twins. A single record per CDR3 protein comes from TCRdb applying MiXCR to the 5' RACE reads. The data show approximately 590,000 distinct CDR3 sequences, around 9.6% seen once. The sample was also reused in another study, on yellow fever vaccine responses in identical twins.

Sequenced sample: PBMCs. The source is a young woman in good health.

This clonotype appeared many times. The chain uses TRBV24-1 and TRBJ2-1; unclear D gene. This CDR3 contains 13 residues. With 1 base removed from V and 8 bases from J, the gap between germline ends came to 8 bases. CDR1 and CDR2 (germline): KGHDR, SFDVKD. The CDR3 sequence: CATSDFTSHEQFF. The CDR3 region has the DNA TGTGCCACCAGTGATTTCACCAGCCATGAGCAGTTCTTC.

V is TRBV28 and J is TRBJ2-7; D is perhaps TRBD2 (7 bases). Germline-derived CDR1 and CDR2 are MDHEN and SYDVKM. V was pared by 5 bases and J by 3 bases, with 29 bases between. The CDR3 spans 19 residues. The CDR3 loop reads CASSGGVWGGTSKLYEQYF. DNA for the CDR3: TGTGCCAGCAGTGGGGGTGTTTGGGGGGGGACAAGCAAACTCTACGAGCAGTACTTC.

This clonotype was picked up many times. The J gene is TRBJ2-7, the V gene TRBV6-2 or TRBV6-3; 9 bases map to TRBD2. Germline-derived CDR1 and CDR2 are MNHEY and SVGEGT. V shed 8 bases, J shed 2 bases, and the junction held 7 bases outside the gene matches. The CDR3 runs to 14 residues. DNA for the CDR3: TGTGCCAGCTCCTGGACTAGCGCGACCTACGAGCAGTACTTC. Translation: CASSWTSATYEQYF.

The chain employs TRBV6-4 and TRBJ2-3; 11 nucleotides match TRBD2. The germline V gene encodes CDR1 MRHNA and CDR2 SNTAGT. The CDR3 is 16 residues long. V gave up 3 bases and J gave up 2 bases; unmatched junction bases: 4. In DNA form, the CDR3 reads TGTGCCAGCAGTGAATCGACTAGCGGGGACACAGATACGCAGTATTTT. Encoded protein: CASSESTSGDTDTQYF.

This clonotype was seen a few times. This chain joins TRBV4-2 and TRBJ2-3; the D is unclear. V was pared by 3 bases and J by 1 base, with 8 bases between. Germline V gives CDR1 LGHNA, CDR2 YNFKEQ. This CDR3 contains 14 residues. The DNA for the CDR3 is TGTGCCAGCAGCCAGAGCTTGGGCACAGATACGCAGTATTTT. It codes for CASSQSLGTDTQYF.

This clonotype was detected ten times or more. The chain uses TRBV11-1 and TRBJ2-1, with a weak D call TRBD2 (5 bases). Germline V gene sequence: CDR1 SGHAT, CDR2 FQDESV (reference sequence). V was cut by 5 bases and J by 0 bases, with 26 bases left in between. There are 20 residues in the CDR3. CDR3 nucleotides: TGTGCCAGCAGCCCCGCGTCCTGGAGGCCCTGGACCAGCTCCTACAATGAGCAGTTCTTC. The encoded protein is CASSPASWRPWTSSYNEQFF.

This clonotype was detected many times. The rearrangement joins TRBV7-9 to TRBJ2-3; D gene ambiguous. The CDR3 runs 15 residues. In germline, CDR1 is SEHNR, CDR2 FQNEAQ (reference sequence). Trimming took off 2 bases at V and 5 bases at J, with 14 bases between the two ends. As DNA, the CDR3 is TGTGCCAGCAGCTTATTGGGCTCCGCCGTAGATACGCAGTATTTT. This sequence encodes CASSLLGSAVDTQYF.

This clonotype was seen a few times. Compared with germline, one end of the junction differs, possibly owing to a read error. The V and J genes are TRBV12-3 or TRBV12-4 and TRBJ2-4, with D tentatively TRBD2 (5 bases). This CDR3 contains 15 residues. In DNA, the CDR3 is TGTGCCAGCAGTTCGGGCCTTCTAGCCAAAAACTTTCAGTACTTC. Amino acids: CASSSGLLAKNFQYF.

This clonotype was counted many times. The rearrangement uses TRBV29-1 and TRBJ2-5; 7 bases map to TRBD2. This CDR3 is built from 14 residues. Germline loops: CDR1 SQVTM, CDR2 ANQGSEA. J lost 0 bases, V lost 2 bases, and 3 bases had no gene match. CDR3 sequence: CSVELAGHQETQYF. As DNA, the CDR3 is TGCAGCGTTGAATTAGCGGGCCACCAAGAGACCCAGTACTTC.

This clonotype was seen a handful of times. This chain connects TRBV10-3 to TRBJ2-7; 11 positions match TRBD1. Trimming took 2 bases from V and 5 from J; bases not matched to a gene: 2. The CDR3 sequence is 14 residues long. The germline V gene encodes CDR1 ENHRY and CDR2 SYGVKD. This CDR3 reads CAISEGQGADEQYF. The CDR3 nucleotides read TGTGCCATCAGTGAGGGACAGGGGGCAGACGAGCAGTACTTC.

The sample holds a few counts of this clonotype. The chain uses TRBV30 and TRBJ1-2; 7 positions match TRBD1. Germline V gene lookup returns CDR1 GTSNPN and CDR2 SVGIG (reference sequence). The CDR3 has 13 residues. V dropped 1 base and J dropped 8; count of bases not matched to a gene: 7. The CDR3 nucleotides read TGTGCCTGGAGTGCAACAGGGGCGGAAGGCTACACCTTC. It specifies CAWSATGAEGYTF.

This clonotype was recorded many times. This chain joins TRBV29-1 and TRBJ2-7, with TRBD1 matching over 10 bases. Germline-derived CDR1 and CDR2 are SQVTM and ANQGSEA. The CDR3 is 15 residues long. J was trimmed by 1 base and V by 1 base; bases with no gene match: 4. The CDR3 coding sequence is TGCAGCGTTGAAGGGGACAGGGGATCATCCTACGAGCAGTACTTC. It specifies CSVEGDRGSSYEQYF.

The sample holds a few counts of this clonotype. In nucleotides, the CDR3 is TGTGCCAGCAGTTCAAAAGGGGGTGAATCACCCCTCCACTTT. This encodes CASSSKGGESPLHF. The chain has TRBV6-4 and TRBJ1-6; a weak D match, TRBD1 (6 bases). Looked up from germline, CDR1 is MRHNA and CDR2 is SNTAGT. This CDR3 has 14 residues. V was trimmed by 5 bases and J by 10 bases, leaving 15 bases between them.

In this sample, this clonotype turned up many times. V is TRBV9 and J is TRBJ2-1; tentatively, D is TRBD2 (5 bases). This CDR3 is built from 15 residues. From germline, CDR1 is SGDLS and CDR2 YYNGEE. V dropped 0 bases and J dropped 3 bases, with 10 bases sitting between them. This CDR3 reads CASSVAGNSYNEQFF. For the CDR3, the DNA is TGTGCCAGCAGCGTAGCCGGGAATAGCTACAATGAGCAGTTCTTC. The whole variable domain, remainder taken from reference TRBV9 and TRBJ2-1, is DSGVTQTPKHLITATGQRVTLRCSPRSGDLSVYWYQQSLDQGLQFLIQYYNGEERAKGNILERFSAQQFPDLHSELNLSSLELGDSALYFCASSVAGNSYNEQFFGPGTRLTVL.

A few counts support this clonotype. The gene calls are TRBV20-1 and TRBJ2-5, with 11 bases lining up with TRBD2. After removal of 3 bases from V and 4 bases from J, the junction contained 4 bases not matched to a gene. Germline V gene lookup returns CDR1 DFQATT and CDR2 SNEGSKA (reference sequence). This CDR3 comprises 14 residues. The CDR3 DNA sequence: TGCAGTGCTAGCTTACTAGCGGGAGCAGAGACCCAGTACTTC. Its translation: CSASLLAGAETQYF.

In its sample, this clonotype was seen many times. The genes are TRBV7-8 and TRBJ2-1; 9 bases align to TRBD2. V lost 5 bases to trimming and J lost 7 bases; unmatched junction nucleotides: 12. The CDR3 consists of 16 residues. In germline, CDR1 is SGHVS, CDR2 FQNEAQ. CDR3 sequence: CASSPREAGGGNEQFF. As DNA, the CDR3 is TGTGCCAGCAGCCCCCGGGAAGCGGGGGGAGGGAATGAGCAGTTCTTC.

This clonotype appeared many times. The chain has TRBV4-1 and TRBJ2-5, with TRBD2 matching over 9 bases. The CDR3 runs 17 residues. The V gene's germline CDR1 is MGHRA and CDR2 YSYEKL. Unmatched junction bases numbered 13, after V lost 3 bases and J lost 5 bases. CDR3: CASSHKVAGVLSETQYF. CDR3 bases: TGCGCCAGCAGCCACAAGGTAGCGGGAGTACTGAGTGAGACCCAGTACTTC.

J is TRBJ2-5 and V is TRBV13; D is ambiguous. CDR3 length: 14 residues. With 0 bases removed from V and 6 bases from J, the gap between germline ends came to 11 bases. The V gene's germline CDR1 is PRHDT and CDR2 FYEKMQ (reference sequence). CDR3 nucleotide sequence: TGTGCCAGCAGCTTAGGTCTCGCAACGCAGACCCAGTACTTC. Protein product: CASSLGLATQTQYF.

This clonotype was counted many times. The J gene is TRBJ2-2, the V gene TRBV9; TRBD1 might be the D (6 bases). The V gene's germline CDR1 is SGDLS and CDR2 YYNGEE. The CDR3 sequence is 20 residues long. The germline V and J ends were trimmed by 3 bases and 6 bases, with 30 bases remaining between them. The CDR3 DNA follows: TGTGCCAGCAGCGGGGCTCCTCGCACAGGGACGTTATCCTATGCCGGGGAGCTGTTTTTT. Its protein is CASSGAPRTGTLSYAGELFF.

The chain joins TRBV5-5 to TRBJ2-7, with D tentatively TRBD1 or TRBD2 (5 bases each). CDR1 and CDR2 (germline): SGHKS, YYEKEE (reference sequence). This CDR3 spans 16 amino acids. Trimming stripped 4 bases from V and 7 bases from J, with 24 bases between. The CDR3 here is CASSPPTGPRRPEQYF. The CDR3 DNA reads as TGTGCCAGCAGCCCCCCTACGGGACCCCGTCGCCCGGAGCAGTACTTC.

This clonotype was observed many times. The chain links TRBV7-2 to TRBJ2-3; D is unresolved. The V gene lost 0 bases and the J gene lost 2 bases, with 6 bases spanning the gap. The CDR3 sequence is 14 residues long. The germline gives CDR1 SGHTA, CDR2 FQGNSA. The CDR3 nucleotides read TGTGCCAGCAGCTTAGCCCCTGCCACAGATACGCAGTATTTT. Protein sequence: CASSLAPATDTQYF.

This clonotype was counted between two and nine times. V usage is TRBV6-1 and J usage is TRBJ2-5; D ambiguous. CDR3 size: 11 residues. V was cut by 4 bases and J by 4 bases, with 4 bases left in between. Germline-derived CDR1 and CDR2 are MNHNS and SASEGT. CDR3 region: CASSVTETQYF. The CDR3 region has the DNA TGTGCCAGCAGTGTGACAGAGACCCAGTACTTC.

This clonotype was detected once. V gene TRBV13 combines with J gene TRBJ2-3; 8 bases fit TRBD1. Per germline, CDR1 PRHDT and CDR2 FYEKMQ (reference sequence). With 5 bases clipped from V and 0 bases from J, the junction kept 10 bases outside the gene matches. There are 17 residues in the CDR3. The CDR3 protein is CASSRTRGTGSTDTQYF. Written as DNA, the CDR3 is TGTGCCAGCAGCCGTACCCGCGGGACAGGTAGCACAGATACGCAGTATTTT.

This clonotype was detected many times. The CDR3, as DNA: TGTGCCAGCAGTGACTCGATGGGAACAGATACGCAGTATTTT. Translating gives CASSDSMGTDTQYF. The chain joins TRBV6-4 to TRBJ2-3; D gene unclear. The CDR3 consists of 14 residues. In germline, CDR1 is MRHNA, CDR2 SNTAGT. Trimming left V 0 bases short and J 3 bases short, with 7 bases between.

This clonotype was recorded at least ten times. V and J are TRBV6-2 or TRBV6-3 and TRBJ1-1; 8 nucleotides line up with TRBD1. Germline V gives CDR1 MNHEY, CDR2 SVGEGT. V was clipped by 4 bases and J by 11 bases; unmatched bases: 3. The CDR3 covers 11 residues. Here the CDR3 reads CASSSRQGAFF. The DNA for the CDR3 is TGTGCCAGCAGTTCGAGACAGGGGGCTTTCTTT.

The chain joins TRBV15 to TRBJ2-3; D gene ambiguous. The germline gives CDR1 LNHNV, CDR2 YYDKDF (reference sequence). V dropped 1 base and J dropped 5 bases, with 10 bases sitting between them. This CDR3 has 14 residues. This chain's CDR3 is CATSRVGEVDTQYF. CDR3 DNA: TGTGCCACCAGCAGAGTTGGGGAAGTAGATACGCAGTATTTT. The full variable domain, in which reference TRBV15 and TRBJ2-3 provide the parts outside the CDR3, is DAMVIQNPRYQVTQFGKPVTLSCSQTLNHNVMYWYQQKSSQAPKLLFHYYDKDFNNEADTPDNFQSRRPNTSFCFLDIRSPGLGDTAMYLCATSRVGEVDTQYFGPGTRLTVL.

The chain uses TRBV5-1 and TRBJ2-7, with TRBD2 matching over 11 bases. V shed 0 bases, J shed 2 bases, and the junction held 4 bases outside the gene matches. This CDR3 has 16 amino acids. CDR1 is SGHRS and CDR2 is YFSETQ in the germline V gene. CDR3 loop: CASSLERGLAAYEQYF. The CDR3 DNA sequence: TGCGCCAGCAGCTTGGAAAGGGGACTAGCGGCCTACGAGCAGTACTTC.

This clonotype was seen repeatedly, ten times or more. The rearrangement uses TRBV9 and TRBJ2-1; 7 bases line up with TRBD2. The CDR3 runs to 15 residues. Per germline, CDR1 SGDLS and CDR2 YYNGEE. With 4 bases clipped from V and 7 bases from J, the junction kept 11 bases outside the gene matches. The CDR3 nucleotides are TGTGCCAGCAGCCCCCAGGGAGCGGGGAGGAATGAGCAGTTCTTC. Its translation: CASSPQGAGRNEQFF.

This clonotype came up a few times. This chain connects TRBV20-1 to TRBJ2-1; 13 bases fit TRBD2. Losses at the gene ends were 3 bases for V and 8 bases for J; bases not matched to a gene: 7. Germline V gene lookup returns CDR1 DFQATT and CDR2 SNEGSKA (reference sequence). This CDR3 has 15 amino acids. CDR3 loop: CSARDRLAGGDEQFF. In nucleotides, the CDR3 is TGCAGTGCTAGGGACCGACTAGCGGGAGGCGATGAGCAGTTCTTC.

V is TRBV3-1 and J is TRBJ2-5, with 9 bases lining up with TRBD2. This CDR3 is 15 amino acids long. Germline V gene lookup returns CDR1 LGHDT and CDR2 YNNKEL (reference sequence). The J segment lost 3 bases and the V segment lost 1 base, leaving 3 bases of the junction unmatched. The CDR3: CASSQGPSGEETQYF. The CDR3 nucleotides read TGTGCCAGCAGCCAAGGGCCTAGCGGGGAAGAGACCCAGTACTTC.

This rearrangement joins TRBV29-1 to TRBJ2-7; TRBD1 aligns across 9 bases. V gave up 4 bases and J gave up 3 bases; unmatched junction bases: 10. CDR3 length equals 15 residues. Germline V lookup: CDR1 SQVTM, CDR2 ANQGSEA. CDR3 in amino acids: CSVGSRTGALYEQYF. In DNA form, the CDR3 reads TGCAGCGTTGGTTCCAGGACAGGGGCCCTCTACGAGCAGTACTTC.